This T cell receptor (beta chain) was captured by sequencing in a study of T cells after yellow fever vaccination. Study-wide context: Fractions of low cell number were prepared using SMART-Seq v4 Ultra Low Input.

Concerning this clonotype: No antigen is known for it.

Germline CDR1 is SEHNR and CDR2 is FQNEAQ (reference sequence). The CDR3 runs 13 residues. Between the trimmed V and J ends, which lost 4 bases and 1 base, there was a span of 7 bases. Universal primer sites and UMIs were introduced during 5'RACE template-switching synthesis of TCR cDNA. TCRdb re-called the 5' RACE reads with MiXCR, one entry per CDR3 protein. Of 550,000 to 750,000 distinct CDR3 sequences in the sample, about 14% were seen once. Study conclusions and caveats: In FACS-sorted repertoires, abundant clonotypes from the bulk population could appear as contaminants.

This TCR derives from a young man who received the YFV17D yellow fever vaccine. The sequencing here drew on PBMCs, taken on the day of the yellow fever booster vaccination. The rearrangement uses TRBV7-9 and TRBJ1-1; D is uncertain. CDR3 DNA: TGTGCCAGCAGCTCACCAGGGAACACTGAAGCTTTCTTT. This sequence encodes CASSSPGNTEAFF.